This T cell receptor (beta chain) was captured by sequencing in a study of blood T cell repertoires in COVID-19. Turning to the study itself: Acute-phase and convalescent COVID-19 samples originated in the United States, Italy and Spain. The analysed material was cDNA or gDNA that came from T cells, B-cell-depleted T cells, or PBMCs.

V shed 8 bases, J shed 3 bases, and the junction held 4 bases outside the gene matches. Germline values: CDR1 MNHEY, CDR2 SMNVEV (reference sequence). The CDR3 sequence is 14 residues long. The cohort comprised adults aged about 18 to 100 years residing in approximately 25 US areas. Self-reported history from a screening survey and questionnaire set each donor's cohort. Method: immunoSEQ multiplex PCR; TCRdb's copy keeps in-frame clones and lacks some. This sample has under 150,000 clones; less than 90% occur once, and the top ten carry 15% to 20%. The clonotype comes from a young man who had recovered from COVID-19. Sequenced sample: PBMCs or T cells enriched from blood (not recorded which). The V and J genes are TRBV27 and TRBJ2-2, with 9 bases lining up with TRBD2. The CDR3 here is CASRTSAHTGELFF. CDR3 DNA: TGTGCCAGCCGGACTAGCGCACACACCGGGGAGCTGTTTTTT.